This record concerns one T cell receptor beta chain sequence. No antigen is known for it. This entry comes from a study of T cells in localized non-small cell lung cancer. General study results and limits: Heterogeneity remains possible, as sequencing covered one tumor region only. Uninvolved adjacent lung had more T cell clonality than any other tissue, topping tumor. Higher blood T cell density tracked longer overall survival. Adjacent lung tissue had a median around 50 of the top 100 clones found in the tumor.

Profiling relied on immunoSEQ multiplex PCR, and the TCRdb table lists in-frame clones only, not all of them. The repertoire holds around 140,000 clones, with around 90% as singletons. The CDR3 covers 14 residues. The genes are TRBV21-1 and TRBJ1-1. TRBV21-1 is shown as a pseudogene. The receptor was isolated from a female donor of 60 years or more with stage I lung adenocarcinoma. The specimen comprised peripheral blood, sampled before any cancer treatment. The CDR3 coding sequence is TGTGCCAGCCACAAGGGTTGTATGAACACTGAAGCTTTCTTT. Its protein is CASHKGCMNTEAFF.